A single sample gave rise to the 27 T cell receptor beta chains below, sequenced in a study of neurological immune-mediated disorders. TCRdb reprocessed the 5' RACE reads via MiXCR and lists one record per CDR3 protein. In the table there are over 55,000 distinct CDR3 sequences, about 10% of which are singletons. Time point in this sample: longitudinal time-point 1 (baseline). The specimen sequenced was PBMCs. These TCRs come from a male donor with HTLV-1-associated myelopathy (HAM/TSP).

This clonotype was seen ten or more times. CDR3: CASSQDRLASGYTF. Here the CDR3 DNA reads TGTGCCAGCAGCCAAGATCGGCTGGCCTCTGGCTACACCTTC. This sequence joins TRBV3-1 and TRBJ1-2; D is unresolved. Trimming removed 0 bases from V and 7 bases from J, with 12 bases in between. The CDR3 is 14 amino acids. Germline assignment: CDR1 LGHDT and CDR2 YNNKEL (reference sequence).

This clonotype was counted at least ten times. V is TRBV20-1 and J is TRBJ2-5, with 8 nucleotides matching TRBD2. Losses at the gene ends were 2 bases for V and 4 bases for J; bases not matched to a gene: 3. Germline V gene data show CDR1 as DFQATT and CDR2 as SNEGSKA (reference sequence). The CDR3 is 13 amino acids. The CDR3 loop is CSARRGGLETQYF. The CDR3 coding sequence is TGCAGTGCTAGACGGGGGGGATTAGAGACCCAGTACTTC.

This clonotype showed up many times. The junction does not match germline at one end; this may be a read error. The chain employs TRBV11-3 and TRBJ2-2, with 11 bases aligning to TRBD1. CDR3 length: 16 residues. Germline assignment: CDR1 SGHNT and CDR2 YENEEA. CDR3 in DNA: TGTGCCAGCAGCTTAGGAGGACAGGGGGCTGGCGGGGAACTGTTTTTT. Its protein product is CASSLGGQGAGGELFF.

This clonotype was seen many times. This sequence joins TRBV29-1 and TRBJ2-7; D might be TRBD2 (5 bases). This CDR3 has 11 amino acids. V was cut by 6 bases and J by 5 bases, with 11 bases left in between. Germline CDR1 SQVTM, CDR2 ANQGSEA. CDR3 DNA: TGCAGCGTGGGAGTGATGAACGAGCAGTACTTC. It codes for CSVGVMNEQYF.

This clonotype was seen many times. This chain uses TRBV20-1 with TRBJ2-7, with D unresolved. This CDR3 is built from 14 residues. Trimming stripped 0 bases from V and 4 bases from J, with 13 bases between. Germline V gene lookup returns CDR1 DFQATT and CDR2 SNEGSKA (reference sequence). As DNA, the CDR3 is TGCAGTGCTAGAGACCCAGACACCGTATACGAGCAGTACTTC. Residues: CSARDPDTVYEQYF.

This clonotype was observed at least ten times. The chain combines TRBV7-9 with TRBJ2-7; the match to TRBD1 covers 7 bases. Germline V lookup: CDR1 SEHNR, CDR2 FQNEAQ (reference sequence). The CDR3 totals 15 residues. The J segment lost 1 base and the V segment lost 4 bases, leaving 7 bases of the junction unmatched. The CDR3 bases are TGTGCCAGCAGCTCACCGGGACAGCTATCCTACGAGCAGTACTTC. Encoded protein: CASSSPGQLSYEQYF. Supplemented by reference TRBV7-9 and TRBJ2-7, the full variable domain reads DTGVSQNPRHKITKRGQNVTFRCDPISEHNRLYWYRQTLGQGPEFLTYFQNEAQLEKSRLLSDRFSAERPKGSFSTLEIQRTEQGDSAMYLCASSSPGQLSYEQYFGPGTRLTVT.

This clonotype was recorded at least ten times. The chain links TRBV28 to TRBJ2-5, with TRBD1 matching over 8 bases. The germline V gene has CDR1 MDHEN and CDR2 SYDVKM. This CDR3 is built from 15 residues. J gave up 5 bases and V 5 bases, and 10 bases lay outside the gene matches. The CDR3 region has the DNA TGTGCCAGCAGTAACTACTACCGGACAGGGGAGACCCAGTACTTC. It is translated as CASSNYYRTGETQYF.

This clonotype was observed at least ten times. This sequence joins TRBV29-1 and TRBJ1-2; 9 bases match TRBD1. The V and J ends lost 3 bases and 7 bases, in that order; junction bases with no gene match: 6. From germline, CDR1 is SQVTM and CDR2 ANQGSEA. The CDR3 has 13 amino acids. The CDR3 DNA is TGCAGCGTTGAGCGGGGACAGGGAGGTGGCTACACCTTC. Translating gives CSVERGQGGGYTF.

This clonotype is termed medium-sized. This sequence joins TRBV7-9 and TRBJ1-2, with D perhaps matching TRBD1 (5 bases). Between the trimmed V and J ends, which lost 6 bases and 4 bases, there was a span of 15 bases. Germline V gene sequence: CDR1 SEHNR, CDR2 FQNEAQ (reference sequence). This CDR3 region has 14 residues. The CDR3 protein is CASSSSGASYGYTF. CDR3 sequence (DNA): TGTGCCAGCAGTTCCTCCGGGGCCTCCTATGGCTACACCTTC. The full variable domain, completed using reference TRBV7-9 and TRBJ1-2, is DTGVSQNPRHKITKRGQNVTFRCDPISEHNRLYWYRQTLGQGPEFLTYFQNEAQLEKSRLLSDRFSAERPKGSFSTLEIQRTEQGDSAMYLCASSSSGASYGYTFGSGTRLTVV.

This clonotype was found many times. The chain employs TRBV20-1 and TRBJ2-1; no definite D call. In germline, CDR1 is DFQATT, CDR2 SNEGSKA (reference sequence). The CDR3 loop spans 13 amino acids. The ends were cut back, 3 bases at V and 3 bases at J, with 9 bases in the middle. CDR3 nucleotides: TGCAGTGCTAGGGAACCGGGCTACAATGAGCAGTTCTTC. Its translation: CSAREPGYNEQFF.

This clonotype was counted many times. This rearrangement joins TRBV12-3 or TRBV12-4 to TRBJ1-5, with TRBD1 as a possible D gene (6 bases). The length of the CDR3 is 16 residues. Trimming stripped 1 base from V and 3 bases from J, with 13 bases between. The CDR3 coding sequence is TGTGCCAGCAGTTTAGAGGTGGGGGCTGCCAATCAGCCCCAGCATTTT. It is translated as CASSLEVGAANQPQHF.

This clonotype was counted ten times or more. The gene calls are TRBV12-3 or TRBV12-4 and TRBJ2-6; D possibly uses TRBD1 or TRBD2 (6 bases each). The CDR3 has 18 residues. V was pared by 2 bases and J by 3 bases, with 17 bases between. As DNA, the CDR3 is TGTGCCAGCAGTTTACGGAGGGGGGTGACGCTTGGGGCCAACGTCCTGACTTTC. This encodes CASSLRRGVTLGANVLTF.

In its sample, this clonotype was seen a few times. The V call is TRBV5-5, the J call TRBJ1-2; the match to TRBD1 covers 8 bases. The germline CDR1 and CDR2 sequences are SGHKS and YYEKEE (reference sequence). J was trimmed by 4 bases and V by 4 bases; bases with no gene match: 6. This CDR3 region has 14 residues. The CDR3 sequence: CASSQGQATYGYTF. The CDR3 nucleotides read TGTGCCAGCAGCCAGGGACAGGCGACCTATGGCTACACCTTC. Full variable domain (missing parts from reference TRBV5-5 and TRBJ1-2): DAGVTQSPTHLIKTRGQQVTLRCSPISGHKSVSWYQQVLGQGPQFIFQYYEKEERGRGNFPDRFSARQFPNYSSELNVNALLLGDSALYLCASSQGQATYGYTFGSGTRLTVV.

This clonotype has ten or more counts. V usage is TRBV10-3 and J usage is TRBJ2-6; a possible D gene is TRBD1 (6 bases). Germline assignment: CDR1 ENHRY and CDR2 SYGVKD. The CDR3 is made up of 16 amino acids. V was pared by 10 bases and J by 0 bases, with 16 bases between. CDR3 nucleotide sequence: TGTGCCACGCAACAGGGAGCCCGCTCTGGGGCCAACGTCCTGACTTTC. The encoded protein is CATQQGARSGANVLTF.

This clonotype was counted many times. CDR3 in DNA: TGTGCCAGCAGCCCCGGACAGGTCACTGGCAAGCAGTACTTC. Protein product: CASSPGQVTGKQYF. J is TRBJ2-7 and V is TRBV11-2; TRBD1 aligns across 7 bases. V was pared by 5 bases and J by 8 bases, with 12 bases of the junction left unmatched. This CDR3 region has 14 residues. The V gene's germline CDR1 is SGHAT and CDR2 FQNNGV.

This clonotype came up many times. This chain uses TRBV5-5 with TRBJ1-4, with 9 bases identical to TRBD1. V shed 4 bases, J shed 3 bases, and the junction held 7 bases outside the gene matches. CDR3 length equals 16 residues. CDR1 is SGHKS, CDR2 YYEKEE, per germline (reference sequence). The CDR3: CASSDLQGAPNEKLFF. The CDR3 bases are TGTGCCAGCAGCGATCTACAGGGGGCACCTAATGAAAAACTGTTTTTT.

Many counts were recorded for this clonotype. The chain employs TRBV21-1 and TRBJ1-4. TRBV21-1 is a documented pseudogene. The CDR3 covers 19 residues. The CDR3 loop reads CASSKAASLKRAWWIKLFF. The CDR3 DNA reads TGTGCCAGCAGCAAAGCGGCTTCCCTCAAAAGGGCCTGGTGGATCAAACTGTTTTTT.

This clonotype was seen ten or more times. This chain joins TRBV7-2 and TRBJ2-2, with TRBD2 matching 9 bases. Losses at the gene ends were 2 bases for V and 5 bases for J; bases not matched to a gene: 9. The CDR3 is made up of 17 amino acids. Looked up from germline, CDR1 is SGHTA and CDR2 is FQGNSA. CDR3 residues: CASSLNKAGGRTGELFF. The DNA for the CDR3 is TGTGCCAGCAGCTTAAACAAGGCGGGGGGGCGGACCGGGGAGCTGTTTTTT.

This clonotype has at least ten counts. V usage is TRBV11-3 and J usage is TRBJ2-1; 10 bases fit TRBD2. This CDR3 has 18 amino acids. Germline V gene lookup returns CDR1 SGHNT and CDR2 YENEEA. Trimming removed 3 bases from V and 0 bases from J; junction bases left unmatched: 8. In DNA, the CDR3 is TGTGCCAGCAGCTTGGGGACTAGCGCTCTAAGCTCCTACAATGAGCAGTTCTTC. This gives the protein CASSLGTSALSSYNEQFF.

This clonotype was picked up many times. This chain links TRBV20-1 with TRBJ2-7, with 8 bases lining up with TRBD2. After removal of 6 bases from V and 6 bases from J, the junction contained 10 bases not matched to a gene. Germline assignment: CDR1 DFQATT and CDR2 SNEGSKA (reference sequence). This CDR3 comprises 13 residues. The CDR3 loop reads CSAPTGTSSEQYF. The CDR3 DNA sequence: TGCAGTGCCCCGACCGGGACTAGTAGCGAGCAGTACTTC.

This clonotype was detected ten times or more. The chain combines TRBV7-2 with TRBJ2-5; D may match TRBD1 or TRBD2 (5 bases each). V was cut by 1 base and J by 4 bases, with 13 bases left in between. Germline V lookup: CDR1 SGHTA, CDR2 FQGNSA. The length of the CDR3 is 15 residues. The CDR3, as DNA: TGTGCCAGCAGCTTAGAGGGACGCCGAGGAGAGACCCAGTACTTC. Protein product: CASSLEGRRGETQYF.

This clonotype was observed many times. The chain employs TRBV11-2 and TRBJ2-3; TRBD2 aligns across 7 bases. Germline V gene lookup returns CDR1 SGHAT and CDR2 FQNNGV. The J segment lost 4 bases and the V segment lost 5 bases, leaving 0 bases of the junction unmatched. This CDR3 region has 12 residues. CDR3 nucleotides: TGTGCCAGCAGCCGGGAGGCAGATACGCAGTATTTT. Its translation is CASSREADTQYF.

At least ten counts were recorded for this clonotype. The CDR3 sequence is CASSFRGLTDTQYF. The DNA of the CDR3 is TGTGCCAGCAGTTTCCGAGGGTTAACAGATACGCAGTATTTT. This chain connects TRBV6-5 to TRBJ2-3; a weak D match, TRBD2 (5 bases). Trimming pared 4 bases from V and 3 bases from J, leaving 11 bases between. Germline V gene data show CDR1 as MNHEY and CDR2 as SVGAGI. The CDR3 is 14 amino acids.

Ten or more counts support this clonotype. V usage is TRBV9 and J usage is TRBJ2-7, with D maybe TRBD1 (6 bases). Germline V gene lookup returns CDR1 SGDLS and CDR2 YYNGEE. The length of the CDR3 is 15 residues. V shed 2 bases and J shed 2 bases, with 14 bases lying between them. The CDR3 DNA follows: TGTGCCAGCAGCGTCACCCCCAACAGGGCCTACGAGCAGTACTTC. It codes for CASSVTPNRAYEQYF. The complete variable domain, with remaining parts taken from reference TRBV9 and TRBJ2-7, reads DSGVTQTPKHLITATGQRVTLRCSPRSGDLSVYWYQQSLDQGLQFLIQYYNGEERAKGNILERFSAQQFPDLHSELNLSSLELGDSALYFCASSVTPNRAYEQYFGPGTRLTVT.

V and J are TRBV29-1 and TRBJ1-1, with D perhaps matching TRBD1 (5 bases). CDR1 is SQVTM and CDR2 is ANQGSEA in the germline V gene. With 7 bases removed from V and 3 bases from J, the gap between germline ends came to 15 bases. There are 13 residues in the CDR3. The CDR3 here is CSAGDPRDTEAFF. The CDR3 coding sequence is TGCAGCGCTGGGGACCCGAGGGACACTGAAGCTTTCTTT.

This clonotype was counted many times. V and J are TRBV20-1 and TRBJ2-5, with 9 bases matching TRBD2. The trim removed 0 bases at V and 5 bases at J, leaving 10 bases unmatched. The germline gives CDR1 DFQATT, CDR2 SNEGSKA (reference sequence). CDR3 length: 16 amino acids. CDR3 sequence: CSAREASGGTGETQYF. The CDR3 region has the DNA TGCAGTGCTAGAGAGGCCAGCGGGGGGACCGGTGAGACCCAGTACTTC.

This clonotype has a count of ten or more. The chain joins TRBV27 to TRBJ1-5, with 7 bases that match TRBD1. The CDR3 is 17 residues long. Germline-derived CDR1 and CDR2 are MNHEY and SMNVEV (reference sequence). Germline trimming cut 6 bases from V and 2 bases from J; bases unmatched to any gene: 13. CDR3 sequence (DNA): TGTGCCAGCAGCCTCATGGGACAGAGCGGCGGCAATCAGCCCCAGCATTTT. Its protein is CASSLMGQSGGNQPQHF.